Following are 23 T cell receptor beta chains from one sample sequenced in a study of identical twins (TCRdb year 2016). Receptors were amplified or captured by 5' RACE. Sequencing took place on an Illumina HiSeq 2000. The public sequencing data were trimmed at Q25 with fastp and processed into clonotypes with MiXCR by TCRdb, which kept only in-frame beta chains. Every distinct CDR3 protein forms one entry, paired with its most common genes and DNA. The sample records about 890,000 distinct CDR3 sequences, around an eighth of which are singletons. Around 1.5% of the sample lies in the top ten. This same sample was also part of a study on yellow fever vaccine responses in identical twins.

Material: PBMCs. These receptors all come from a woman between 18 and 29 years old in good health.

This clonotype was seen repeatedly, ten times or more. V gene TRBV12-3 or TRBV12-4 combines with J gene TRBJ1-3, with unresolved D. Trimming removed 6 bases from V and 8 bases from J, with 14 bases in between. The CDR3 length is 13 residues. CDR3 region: CASSLSTGDTIYF. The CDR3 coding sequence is TGTGCCAGCAGCCTCTCCACTGGGGACACCATATATTTT.

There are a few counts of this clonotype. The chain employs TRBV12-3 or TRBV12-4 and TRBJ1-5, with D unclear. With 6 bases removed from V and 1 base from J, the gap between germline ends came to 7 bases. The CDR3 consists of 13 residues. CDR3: CASSTESNQPQHF. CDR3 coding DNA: TGTGCCAGCAGCACTGAGAGCAATCAGCCCCAGCATTTT.

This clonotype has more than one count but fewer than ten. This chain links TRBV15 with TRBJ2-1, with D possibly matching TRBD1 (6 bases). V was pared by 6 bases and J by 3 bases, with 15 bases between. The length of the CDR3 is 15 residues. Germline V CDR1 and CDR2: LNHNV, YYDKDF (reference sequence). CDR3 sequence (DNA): TGTGCCACCAGAAGGACAGTGAAAGACTACAATGAGCAGTTCTTC. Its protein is CATRRTVKDYNEQFF.

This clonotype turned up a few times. CDR3: CASSLTELRGNQPQHF. CDR3 nucleotide sequence: TGTGCCAGCAGCTTGACGGAGTTGAGGGGCAATCAGCCCCAGCATTTT. The chain employs TRBV7-8 and TRBJ1-5, with no clear D. V was cut by 3 bases and J by 2 bases, with 14 bases left in between. The CDR3 contains 16 residues. The V gene's germline CDR1 is SGHVS and CDR2 FQNEAQ.

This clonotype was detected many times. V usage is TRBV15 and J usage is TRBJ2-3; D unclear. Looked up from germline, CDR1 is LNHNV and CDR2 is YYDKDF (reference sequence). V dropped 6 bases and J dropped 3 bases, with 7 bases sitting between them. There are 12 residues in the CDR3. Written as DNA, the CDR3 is TGTGCCACCAGGTCCCTTACAGATACGCAGTATTTT. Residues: CATRSLTDTQYF.

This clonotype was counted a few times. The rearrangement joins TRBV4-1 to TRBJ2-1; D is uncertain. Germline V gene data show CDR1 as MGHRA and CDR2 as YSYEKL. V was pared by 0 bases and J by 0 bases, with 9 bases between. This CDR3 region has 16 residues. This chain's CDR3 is CASSQEWGNSYNEQFF. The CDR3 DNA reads TGCGCCAGCAGCCAAGAGTGGGGAAACTCCTACAATGAGCAGTTCTTC.

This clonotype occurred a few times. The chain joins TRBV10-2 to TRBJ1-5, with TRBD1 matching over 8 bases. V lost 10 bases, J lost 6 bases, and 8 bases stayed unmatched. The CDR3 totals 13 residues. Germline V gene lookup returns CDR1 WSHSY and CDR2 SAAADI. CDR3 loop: CATGQGALQPQHF. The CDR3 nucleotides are TGCGCCACCGGCCAGGGGGCTCTTCAGCCCCAGCATTTT.

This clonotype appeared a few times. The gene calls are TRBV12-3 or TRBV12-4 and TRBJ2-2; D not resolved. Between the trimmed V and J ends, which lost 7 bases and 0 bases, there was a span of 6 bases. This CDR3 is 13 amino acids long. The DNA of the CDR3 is TGTGCCAGCAAAACCCCGAACACCGGGGAGCTGTTTTTT. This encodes CASKTPNTGELFF.

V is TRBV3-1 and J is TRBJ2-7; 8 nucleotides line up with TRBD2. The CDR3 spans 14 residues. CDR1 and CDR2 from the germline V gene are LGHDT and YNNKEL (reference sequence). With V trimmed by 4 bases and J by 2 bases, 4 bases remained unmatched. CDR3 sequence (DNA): TGTGCCAGCAGCCCAGGGACTAGACCCTACGAGCAGTACTTC. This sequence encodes CASSPGTRPYEQYF.

CDR3 DNA: TGCAGTGCTAGAGTGGTGGGAGCCTACGAGCAGTACTTC. Translated, it gives CSARVVGAYEQYF. This chain connects TRBV20-1 to TRBJ2-7, with D possibly being TRBD2 (5 bases). CDR1 and CDR2 (germline): DFQATT, SNEGSKA (reference sequence). V gave up 1 base and J gave up 2 bases, with 9 bases separating them. This CDR3 has 13 amino acids.

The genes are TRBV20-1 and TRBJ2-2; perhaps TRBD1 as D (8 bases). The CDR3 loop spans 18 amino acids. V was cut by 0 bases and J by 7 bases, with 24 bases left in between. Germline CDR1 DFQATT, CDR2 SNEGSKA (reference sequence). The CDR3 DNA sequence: TGCAGTGCTAGAGAGTCTGGTGGCAGGGGGCGCGGGGGCGGGGAGCTGTTTTTT. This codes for CSARESGGRGRGGGELFF.

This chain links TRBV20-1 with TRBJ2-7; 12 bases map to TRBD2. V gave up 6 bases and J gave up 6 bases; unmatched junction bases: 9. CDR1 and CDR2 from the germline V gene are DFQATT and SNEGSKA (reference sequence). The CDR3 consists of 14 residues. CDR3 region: CSAMTGTSGFEQYF. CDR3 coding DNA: TGCAGTGCCATGACCGGGACTAGCGGGTTCGAGCAGTACTTC.

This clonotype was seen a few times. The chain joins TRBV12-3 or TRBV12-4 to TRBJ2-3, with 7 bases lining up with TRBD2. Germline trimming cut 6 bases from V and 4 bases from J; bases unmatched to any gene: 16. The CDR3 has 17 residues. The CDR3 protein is CASRGPAGLPRPDTQYF. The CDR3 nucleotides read TGTGCCAGCAGGGGACCAGCGGGGCTTCCCCGCCCAGATACGCAGTATTTT.

CDR3 loop: CSATTRDSSYEQYF. CDR3 DNA sequence: TGCAGTGCCACGACCCGGGACAGCTCCTACGAGCAGTACTTC. The V gene is TRBV20-1, the J gene TRBJ2-7; 7 nucleotides agree with TRBD1. The CDR3 length is 14 residues. Trimming took 6 bases from V and 0 from J; bases not matched to a gene: 8. Germline V gives CDR1 DFQATT, CDR2 SNEGSKA (reference sequence).

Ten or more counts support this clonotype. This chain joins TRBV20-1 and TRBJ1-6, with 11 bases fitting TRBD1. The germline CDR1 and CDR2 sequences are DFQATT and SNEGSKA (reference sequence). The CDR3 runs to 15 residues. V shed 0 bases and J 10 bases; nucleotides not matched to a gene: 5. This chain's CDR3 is CSARDLGTGGSPLHF. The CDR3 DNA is TGCAGTGCTAGAGACCTAGGGACAGGGGGATCACCCCTCCACTTT.

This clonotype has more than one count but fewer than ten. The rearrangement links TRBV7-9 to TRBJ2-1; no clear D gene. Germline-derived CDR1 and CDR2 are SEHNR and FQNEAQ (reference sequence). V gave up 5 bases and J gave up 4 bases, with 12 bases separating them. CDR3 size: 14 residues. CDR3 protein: CASSPSSDYNEQFF. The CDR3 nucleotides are TGTGCCAGCAGCCCTTCATCCGATTACAATGAGCAGTTCTTC.

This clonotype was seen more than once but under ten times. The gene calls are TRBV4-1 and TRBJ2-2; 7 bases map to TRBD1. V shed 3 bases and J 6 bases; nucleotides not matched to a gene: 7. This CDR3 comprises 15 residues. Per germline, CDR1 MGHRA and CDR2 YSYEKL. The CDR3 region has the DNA TGCGCCAGCAGCCAGATAACAGGGGTTCCCGGGGAGCTGTTTTTT. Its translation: CASSQITGVPGELFF.

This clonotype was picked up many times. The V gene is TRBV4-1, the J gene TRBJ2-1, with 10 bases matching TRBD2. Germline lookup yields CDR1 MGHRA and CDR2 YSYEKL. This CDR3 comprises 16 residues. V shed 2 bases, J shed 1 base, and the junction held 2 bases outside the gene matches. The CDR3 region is CASSQTSGTSYNEQFF. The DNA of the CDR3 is TGCGCCAGCAGCCAAACTAGCGGGACATCCTACAATGAGCAGTTCTTC.

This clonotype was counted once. In DNA form, the CDR3 reads TGTGCCAGCAGCTTAGGGGTAAGCGTCTACGAGCAGTACGTC. Protein sequence: CASSLGVSVYEQYV. V and J are TRBV11-2 and TRBJ2-7; unclear D gene. Deletions cut 1 base from V and 3 bases from J, with 10 bases between. Germline-derived CDR1 and CDR2 are SGHAT and FQNNGV. The CDR3 has 14 residues.

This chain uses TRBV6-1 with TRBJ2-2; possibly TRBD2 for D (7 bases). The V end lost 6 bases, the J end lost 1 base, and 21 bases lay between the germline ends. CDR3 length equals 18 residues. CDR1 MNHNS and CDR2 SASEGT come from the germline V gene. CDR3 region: CASSAYSRGALNTGELFF. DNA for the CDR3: TGTGCCAGCAGCGCATATAGCCGGGGGGCCCTGAACACCGGGGAGCTGTTTTTT.

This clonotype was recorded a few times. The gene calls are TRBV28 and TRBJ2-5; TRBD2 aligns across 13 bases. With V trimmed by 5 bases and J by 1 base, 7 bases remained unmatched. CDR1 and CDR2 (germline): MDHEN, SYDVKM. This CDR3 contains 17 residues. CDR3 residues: CASSGLAGEGPQETQYF. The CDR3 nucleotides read TGTGCCAGCAGTGGACTAGCGGGAGAAGGGCCCCAAGAGACCCAGTACTTC.

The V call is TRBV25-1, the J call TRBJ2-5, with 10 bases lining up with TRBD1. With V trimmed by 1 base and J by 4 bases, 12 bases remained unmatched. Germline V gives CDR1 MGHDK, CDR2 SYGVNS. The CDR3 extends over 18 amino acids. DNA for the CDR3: TGTGCCAGCAGTGAATTCCGAGCCGGGACAGGGGATGGAGAGACCCAGTACTTC. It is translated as CASSEFRAGTGDGETQYF.

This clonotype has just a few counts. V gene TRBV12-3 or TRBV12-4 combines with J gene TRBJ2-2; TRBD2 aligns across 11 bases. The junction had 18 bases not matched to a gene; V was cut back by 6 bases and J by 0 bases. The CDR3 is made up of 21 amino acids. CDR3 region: CASRLAGGVIPFDTNTGELFF. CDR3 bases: TGTGCCAGCAGGCTAGCGGGAGGCGTCATTCCATTCGATACGAACACCGGGGAGCTGTTTTTT.